The sequence of this TCR beta chain was determined in a study of shared clonotypes between healthy human individuals (TCRdb year 2020). Some background on the complete study: Two women and a few men aged 18 to 49 years were included in the cohort. For each donor, CD4 naive and CD4 memory were each given three plates, CD8 naive was given two plates, and CD8 memory was given one plate. To estimate repertoire size and how much clonotypes are shared between individuals, the study performed deep sequencing of blood TCR repertoires from 4 to 6 healthy adults. Different laboratories and diverse techniques were used to prepare libraries and sequence TCR repertoires, to increase sequencing depth and limit assay-specific biases. Each donor's leukapheresis produced roughly between about 0.85 and 10 billion PBMCs.

TCR CDR3 regions were amplified from genomic DNA by multiplex PCR using the deep immunoSEQ assay. For each cell subset, the extracted genomic DNA was distributed evenly across all wells of several immunoSEQ 96-well plates, and each plate served as one replicate. For sorted subsets, around 0.2 ug genomic DNA, equal to tens of thousands of T cell genomes, was loaded into each replicate PCR. Purified libraries were quantified with a Qubit 3.0 fluorometer, sized on a Bioanalyzer 2100, and re-quantified with the KAPA Library Quantification kit. Each immunoSEQ 96-well plate was sequenced on its own single-read 150-cycle Illumina NextSeq 550 flow cell. Regarding the original processing steps: Because the immunoSEQ output included only junctional sequences and no quality scores, the filtering could not be the same as the filtering used for full-length reads. To assign V/J genes and CDR3, sequences were annotated against IMGT germline references using PyIR, a Python wrapper for IgBLAST v1.9. Any read was removed if the V/J assignment was weak (E-value above 1e-6), the CDR3 was missing, or the read contained stop codons, out-of-frame junctions, or ambiguous translated residues. V3J clonotypes were defined by identical inferred V gene, J gene, and CDR3 amino acid sequence. Percentage overlap between repertoires was calculated by dividing the number of shared unique clonotypes by the size of the smaller repertoire. Repertoire richness was assessed with RTK rarefaction, the Chao1 estimator, and Recon v2.1 estimates of unobserved clonotypes. OLGA was used to compute generation probabilities for all TCRbeta clonotypes that the gDNA method yielded from a handful of donors. This is the immuneACCESS table as TCRdb keeps it, with only in-frame sequences that have V and J called. A part of the clones is gone; compared with another copy, unresolved V genes explain less than half, and the rest is unexplained. That table gives V, J and clone size, and the DNA gave D and trimming. For this sample the table gives roughly 810,000 clones, of which 90% to 97% were detected only once. Of the sample, approximately 0.2% is held by the ten largest clones.

The CDR3 measures 13 amino acids from cysteine to phenylalanine. Only CDR3 DNA is held: 39 bases, read in frame from base 1. The germline V gene (reference sequence) provides CDR1 LNHNV and CDR2 YYDKDF. V loses 5 bases at its end and J loses 9 bases; junction bases beyond the gene matches: 8. CD8 naive samples were CD45RO-negative cells positively selected for CCR7, giving a CD45RA+CCR7+ population that excluded TemRA cells. Donors were healthy HIV-negative adults with no recently reported acute infections or vaccinations. Only Caucasian adults living in Nashville, Tennessee, USA were represented among the donors. After blood collection by leukapheresis, PBMCs were isolated using Ficoll-Histopaque density gradient centrifugation and then cryopreserved in the vapor phase of liquid nitrogen. Analytical flow cytometry was used to check the purity and quantity of each magnetically sorted T cell population. Each sorted fraction had its genomic DNA isolated and then quantified by UV absorbance on a Nanodrop 2000c.

On the study overall, not on this receptor specifically: Because the study included a small number of donors, the genetic and exposure-history diversity represented was limited. Sampling was limited to blood, and TCR repertoires in tissue likely differ from TCR repertoires in blood. Pairwise subsampling led to the expectation that sequencing depth would affect the degree of clonotype sharing among donors. Naive subsets generally had larger estimated clonotype richness than memory subsets did. Incomplete sequencing was indicated by rarefaction of sorted-subset datasets, despite the large sequencing depth. Compared with non-shared clonotypes, the clonotypes found in all four sorted-subset donors had higher generation probabilities. Across several donors, around 5% of naive CD4, roughly 3.3% of naive CD8, 2.3% of memory CD4, and over 0.35% of memory CD8 clonotypes were shared.

To note about this clone: Its target antigen remains unknown. One base away there is no much larger clone; base qualities are not given.

The sequence was obtained from a young man in good health. The chain links TRBV15 with TRBJ2-7; TRBD1 agrees with 9 junctional bases. What was sequenced was naive CD8+ T cells sorted from blood. What this sample's cell subset or site label stands for: CD45RA+CCR7+. The DNA sequence is as follows: TGTGCCACCAGCTCCGGGACAGGGTTAGGGCAGTACTTC. This yields the protein CATSSGTGLGQYF.